The clone carrying this T cell receptor beta chain was recorded a few times. Its antigen remains unknown. The V gene lost 6 bases and the J gene lost 2 bases, with 4 bases spanning the gap. The CDR3 is 12 residues long. The germline V gene has CDR1 LNHDA and CDR2 SQIVND (reference sequence). This table comes from immunoSEQ multiplex PCR, and its TCRdb copy is limited to in-frame clones, with some not included. Found here are roughly 57,000 clones, 65% to 85% of them singletons; the top ten hold around 30%. This record belongs to a study of lymphopenia after photon versus proton radiotherapy. General study results and limits: Oligoclonal CD8+ Temra expansion after nadir drove photon patients' diversity drop.

The sequences come from peripheral blood, collected from a patient treated with photon-based radiotherapy. The clonotype originates from a man between 45 and 60 years old with gastric cancer. This rearrangement joins TRBV19 to TRBJ1-4; no clear D. For the CDR3, the DNA is TGTGCCAGTAGGCCGACTAATGAAAAACTGTTTTTT. Residues: CASRPTNEKLFF.